This TCR beta chain derives from a study of T cell responses to AZD1222 COVID-19 vaccine. Concerning this clone: Its antigen is undetermined.

The CDR3 spans 18 residues. The V gene's germline CDR1 is SGHKS and CDR2 YYEKEE (reference sequence). The V gene end was trimmed by 5 bases and the J gene end by 3 bases; junction bases not matched to a gene: 14. Study-level results: Without day 14 samples, only post-peak T cell repertoires were studied. Donors were largely white British and mainly female; clonal diversity was possibly underestimated.

Clones were sequenced by immunoSEQ multiplex PCR, and TCRdb holds only the in-frame ones, with some missing. Found here are some 180,000 clones, around 90% of them singletons; the top ten hold 1.6%. The sample consisted of peripheral blood, taken on day 0 of AZD1222 vaccination. The sequence was obtained from an adult in good health. V and J are TRBV5-5 and TRBJ2-3, with 11 nucleotides matching TRBD1. This chain's CDR3 is CASRQRTGGGLLTDTQYF. CDR3 DNA: TGTGCCAGCAGACAAAGGACAGGGGGCGGTTTGTTGACAGATACGCAGTATTTT.